The present TCR beta chain was sequenced within a study of cytomegalovirus exposure and HLA in healthy donors. Whole-study context: Drawn from HLA-typed donors, around 85 million unique TCRs were held in an early data release.

Whole-study findings and limits: The study labeled fewer than 200 TCR beta chains cytomegalovirus-associated.

Per the germline V gene, CDR1 is SGHRS and CDR2 is YFSETQ. The trim removed 4 bases at V and 5 bases at J, leaving 10 bases unmatched. The CDR3 sequence is 15 residues long. At sampling all donors were nominally healthy, likely with unrecorded immune exposures. Points on this clone: Its antigen is unidentified.

PCR employed 60 Vbeta and 13 Jbeta primers. Produced via immunoSEQ multiplex PCR; TCRdb's table is partial and in-frame only. This sample carries around 200,000 clones, about three quarters of them seen once, and the ten largest clones take around 1.8%. The rearrangement joins TRBV5-1 to TRBJ2-5, with 8 bases aligning to TRBD1. Specimen: PBMCs. This TCR was recovered from a man between 18 and 35 years old in good health and CMV-seronegative. The CDR3 here is CASSGVGTGGETQYF. As DNA, the CDR3 is TGCGCCAGCAGCGGCGTTGGAACAGGGGGGGAGACCCAGTACTTC.